The next 8 T cell receptor beta chains were all read from a single sample in a study of T cell responses to AZD1222 COVID-19 vaccine. The table came from immunoSEQ multiplex PCR; TCRdb's copy has only in-frame clones and leaves some out. The table lists 95,000 to 110,000 clones, roughly 87% of them singletons. Sequenced material: peripheral blood, taken on day 0 of AZD1222 vaccination. These receptors were obtained from an adult in good health.

There are a few counts of this clone. This chain joins TRBV28 and TRBJ1-4; 7 bases agree with TRBD1. J lost 3 bases, V lost 2 bases, and 12 bases had no gene match. Germline CDR1 MDHEN, CDR2 SYDVKM. CDR3 size: 18 residues. CDR3 coding DNA: TGTGCCAGCAGTTTAGGGACCATCACAGGGGCGTCTAATGAAAAACTGTTTTTT. Encoded protein: CASSLGTITGASNEKLFF.

This clone was seen just once. The V and J genes are TRBV18 and TRBJ2-1; no firm D call. The CDR3 runs 13 residues. Germline V lookup: CDR1 KGHSH, CDR2 LQKENI. V was trimmed by 3 bases and J by 9 bases, leaving 12 bases between them. The CDR3 spells CASSPSGFSEQFF. Here the CDR3 DNA reads TGTGCCAGCTCACCGTCAGGTTTCTCTGAGCAGTTCTTC.

The CDR3 is CASSLVWQGMNSPLHF. CDR3 sequence (DNA): TGCGCCAGCAGCTTGGTTTGGCAGGGGATGAATTCACCCCTCCACTTT. V and J are TRBV5-1 and TRBJ1-6; tentative D call: TRBD1 (6 bases). The CDR3 is made up of 16 amino acids. The germline V gene has CDR1 SGHRS and CDR2 YFSETQ. The germline V and J ends were trimmed by 0 bases and 7 bases, with 14 bases remaining between them.

This rearrangement joins TRBV6-6 to TRBJ1-1; TRBD1 matches at 10 bases. The V gene's germline CDR1 is MNHNY and CDR2 SVGAGI (reference sequence). V was clipped by 7 bases and J by 7 bases; unmatched bases: 12. The CDR3 totals 15 residues. CDR3 loop: CASTSRDRGQSEAFF. CDR3 in DNA: TGTGCCAGCACTTCTCGGGACAGGGGCCAAAGTGAAGCTTTCTTT.

The gene calls are TRBV6-6 and TRBJ2-3; D not certain. The germline CDR1 and CDR2 sequences are MNHNY and SVGAGI (reference sequence). The CDR3 contains 13 residues. The ends were cut back, 4 bases at V and 2 bases at J, with 7 bases in the middle. CDR3: CASSSKITDTQYF. DNA for the CDR3: TGTGCCAGCAGTTCCAAAATCACAGATACGCAGTATTTT.

The chain combines TRBV6-2 or TRBV6-3 with TRBJ1-5, with TRBD1 matching 9 bases. Germline-derived CDR1 and CDR2 are MNHEY and SVGEGT. V shed 4 bases, J shed 6 bases, and the junction held 16 bases outside the gene matches. This CDR3 has 18 residues. CDR3 protein: CASSSNIQGQGGTQPQHF. DNA of the CDR3: TGTGCCAGCAGTTCGAACATTCAGGGACAGGGTGGCACTCAGCCCCAGCATTTT.

This chain links TRBV10-3 with TRBJ1-2, with 9 nucleotides matching TRBD1. Germline V gene data show CDR1 as ENHRY and CDR2 as SYGVKD. The CDR3 contains 15 residues. V trimming: 7 bases; J trimming: 6 bases; junction bases outside the gene matches: 12. This chain's CDR3 is CAITQRGQGKDGYTF. Written as DNA, the CDR3 is TGTGCCATCACCCAAAGGGGACAGGGCAAGGATGGCTACACCTTC.

In this sample, this clone turned up a few times. This sequence joins TRBV6-5 and TRBJ2-7; tentatively, D is TRBD1 or TRBD2 (5 bases each). The CDR3 sequence is 15 residues long. Per germline, CDR1 MNHEY and CDR2 SVGAGI. The V and J ends lost 6 bases and 3 bases respectively, with 18 bases between them. CDR3 coding DNA: TGTGCCAGCAGGGGGGTGGCAGGGTTTGGCTACGAGCAGTACTTC. As protein: CASRGVAGFGYEQYF.